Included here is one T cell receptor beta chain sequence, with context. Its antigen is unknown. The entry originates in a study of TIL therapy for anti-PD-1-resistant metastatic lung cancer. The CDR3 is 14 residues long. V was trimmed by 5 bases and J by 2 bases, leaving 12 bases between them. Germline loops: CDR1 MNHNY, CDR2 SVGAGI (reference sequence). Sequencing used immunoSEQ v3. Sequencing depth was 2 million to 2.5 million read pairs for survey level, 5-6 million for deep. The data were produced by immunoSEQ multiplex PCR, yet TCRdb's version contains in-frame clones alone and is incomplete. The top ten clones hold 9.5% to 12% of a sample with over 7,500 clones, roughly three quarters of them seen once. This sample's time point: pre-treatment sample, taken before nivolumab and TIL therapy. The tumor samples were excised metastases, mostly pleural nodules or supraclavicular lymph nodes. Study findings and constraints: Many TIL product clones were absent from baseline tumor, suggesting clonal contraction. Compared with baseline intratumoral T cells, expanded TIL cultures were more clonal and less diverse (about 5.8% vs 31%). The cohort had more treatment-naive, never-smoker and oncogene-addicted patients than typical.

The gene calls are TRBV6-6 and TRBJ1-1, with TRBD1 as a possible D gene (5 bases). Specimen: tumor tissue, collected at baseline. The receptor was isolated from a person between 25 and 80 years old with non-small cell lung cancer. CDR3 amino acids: CASSKQGPNTEAFF. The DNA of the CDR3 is TGTGCCAGCAGTAAGCAGGGTCCAAACACTGAAGCTTTCTTT.